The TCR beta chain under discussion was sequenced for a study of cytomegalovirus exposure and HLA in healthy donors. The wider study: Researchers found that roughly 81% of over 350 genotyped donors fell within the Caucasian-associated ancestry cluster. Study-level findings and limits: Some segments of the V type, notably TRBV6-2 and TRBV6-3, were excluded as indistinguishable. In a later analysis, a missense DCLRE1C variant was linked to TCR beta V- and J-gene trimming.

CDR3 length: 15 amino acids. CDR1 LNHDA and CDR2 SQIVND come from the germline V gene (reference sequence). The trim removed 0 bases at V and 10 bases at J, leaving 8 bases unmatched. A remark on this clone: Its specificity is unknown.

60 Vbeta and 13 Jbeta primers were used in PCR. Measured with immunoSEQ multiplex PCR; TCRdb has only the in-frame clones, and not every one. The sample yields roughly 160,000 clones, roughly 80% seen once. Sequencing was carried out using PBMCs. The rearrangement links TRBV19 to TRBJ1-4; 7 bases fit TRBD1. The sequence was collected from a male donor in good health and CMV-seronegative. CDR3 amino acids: CASSIEASDRRKLFF. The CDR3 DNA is TGTGCCAGTAGTATAGAGGCTTCGGACAGGAGAAAACTGTTTTTT.